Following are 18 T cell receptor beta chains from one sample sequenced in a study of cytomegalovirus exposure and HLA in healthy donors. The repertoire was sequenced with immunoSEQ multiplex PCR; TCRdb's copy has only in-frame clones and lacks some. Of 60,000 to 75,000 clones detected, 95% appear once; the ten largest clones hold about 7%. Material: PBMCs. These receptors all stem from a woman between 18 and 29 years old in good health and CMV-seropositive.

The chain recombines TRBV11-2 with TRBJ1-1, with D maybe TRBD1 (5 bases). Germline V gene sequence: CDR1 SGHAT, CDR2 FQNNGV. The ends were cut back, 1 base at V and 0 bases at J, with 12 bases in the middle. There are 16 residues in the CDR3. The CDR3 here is CASSLVTGQMNTEAFF. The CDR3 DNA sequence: TGTGCCAGCAGCTTAGTTACAGGACAAATGAACACTGAAGCTTTCTTT. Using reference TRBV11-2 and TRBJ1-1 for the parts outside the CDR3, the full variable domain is EAGVAQSPRYKIIEKRQSVAFWCNPISGHATLYWYQQILGQGPKLLIQFQNNGVVDDSQLPKDRFSAERLKGVDSTLKIQPAKLEDSAVYLCASSLVTGQMNTEAFFGQGTRLTVV.

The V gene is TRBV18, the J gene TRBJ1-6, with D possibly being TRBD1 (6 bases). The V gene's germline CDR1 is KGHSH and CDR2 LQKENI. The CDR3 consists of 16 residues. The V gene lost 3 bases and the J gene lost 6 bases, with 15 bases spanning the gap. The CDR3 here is CASSPGERGSNSPLHF. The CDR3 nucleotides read TGTGCCAGCTCACCCGGCGAGAGGGGGAGTAATTCACCCCTCCACTTT.

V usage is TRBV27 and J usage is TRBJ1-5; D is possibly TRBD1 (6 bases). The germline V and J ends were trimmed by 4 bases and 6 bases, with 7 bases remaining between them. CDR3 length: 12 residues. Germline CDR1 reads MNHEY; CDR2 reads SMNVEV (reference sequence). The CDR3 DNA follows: TGTGCCAGCAGTTCGGACAGTCAGCCCCAGCATTTT. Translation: CASSSDSQPQHF.

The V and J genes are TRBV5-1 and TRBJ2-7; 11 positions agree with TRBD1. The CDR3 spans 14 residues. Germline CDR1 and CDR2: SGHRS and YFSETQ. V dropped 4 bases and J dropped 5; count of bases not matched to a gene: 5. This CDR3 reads CASSQGQGGNEQYF. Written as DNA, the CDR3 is TGCGCCAGCAGCCAGGGACAGGGGGGGAACGAGCAGTACTTC.

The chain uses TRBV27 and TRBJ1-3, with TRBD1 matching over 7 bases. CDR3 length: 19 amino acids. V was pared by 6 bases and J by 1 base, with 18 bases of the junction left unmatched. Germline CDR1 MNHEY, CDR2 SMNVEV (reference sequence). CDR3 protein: CASSPKGTDHPLSGNTIYF. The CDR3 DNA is TGTGCCAGCAGCCCGAAAGGGACAGACCATCCCTTATCTGGAAACACCATATATTTT.

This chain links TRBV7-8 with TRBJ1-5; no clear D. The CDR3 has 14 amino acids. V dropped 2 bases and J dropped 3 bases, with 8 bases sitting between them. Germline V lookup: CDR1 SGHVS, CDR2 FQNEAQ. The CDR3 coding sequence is TGTGCCAGCAGCTTATCACACTACAATCAGCCCCAGCATTTT. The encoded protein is CASSLSHYNQPQHF.

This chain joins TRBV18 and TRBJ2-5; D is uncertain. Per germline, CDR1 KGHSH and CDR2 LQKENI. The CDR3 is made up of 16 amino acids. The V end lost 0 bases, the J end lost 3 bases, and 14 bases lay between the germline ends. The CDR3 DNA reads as TGTGCCAGCTCACCACCTCTCGGTTTCACTAAAGAGACCCAGTACTTC. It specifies CASSPPLGFTKETQYF.

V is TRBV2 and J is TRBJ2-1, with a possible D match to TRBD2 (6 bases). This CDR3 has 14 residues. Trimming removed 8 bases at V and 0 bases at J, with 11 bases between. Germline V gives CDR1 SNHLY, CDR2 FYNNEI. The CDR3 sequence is CASWTGSSYNEQFF. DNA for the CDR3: TGTGCCAGCTGGACCGGGAGCTCCTACAATGAGCAGTTCTTC.

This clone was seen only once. This CDR3 is CASSLEGGHEKLFF. The CDR3 DNA reads TGTGCCAGCAGTTTGGAAGGGGGACATGAAAAACTGTTTTTT. The chain uses TRBV28 and TRBJ1-4, with a tentative D call TRBD1 (6 bases). CDR1 and CDR2 from the germline V gene are MDHEN and SYDVKM. The CDR3 is made up of 14 amino acids. Trimming removed 3 bases at V and 6 bases at J, with 11 bases between.

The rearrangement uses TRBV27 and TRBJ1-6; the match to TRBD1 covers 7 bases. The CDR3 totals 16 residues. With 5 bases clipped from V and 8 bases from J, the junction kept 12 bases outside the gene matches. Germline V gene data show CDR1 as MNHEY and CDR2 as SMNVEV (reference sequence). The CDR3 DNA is TGTGCCAGCAGTGAAGGACAACAGGGGTCGGATTCACCCCTCCACTTT. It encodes CASSEGQQGSDSPLHF.

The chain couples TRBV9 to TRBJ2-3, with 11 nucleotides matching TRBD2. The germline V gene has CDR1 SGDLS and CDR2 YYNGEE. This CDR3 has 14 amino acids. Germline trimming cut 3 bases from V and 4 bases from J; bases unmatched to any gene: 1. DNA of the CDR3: TGTGCCAGCAGCGCGGGACTAGCGGCAGATACGCAGTATTTT. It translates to CASSAGLAADTQYF.

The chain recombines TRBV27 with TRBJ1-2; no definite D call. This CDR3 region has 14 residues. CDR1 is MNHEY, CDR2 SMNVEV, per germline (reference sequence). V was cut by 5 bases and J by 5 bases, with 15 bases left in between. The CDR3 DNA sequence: TGTGCCAGCAGTACCCGGGGTCGGGCGTATGGCTACACCTTC. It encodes CASSTRGRAYGYTF.

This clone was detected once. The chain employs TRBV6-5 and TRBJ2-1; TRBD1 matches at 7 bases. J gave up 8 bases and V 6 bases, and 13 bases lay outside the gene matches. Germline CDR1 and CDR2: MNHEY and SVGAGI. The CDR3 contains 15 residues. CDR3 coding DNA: TGTGCCAGCAGAAGAACAGGGGCCTTGGGAGATGAGCAGTTCTTC. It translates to CASRRTGALGDEQFF.

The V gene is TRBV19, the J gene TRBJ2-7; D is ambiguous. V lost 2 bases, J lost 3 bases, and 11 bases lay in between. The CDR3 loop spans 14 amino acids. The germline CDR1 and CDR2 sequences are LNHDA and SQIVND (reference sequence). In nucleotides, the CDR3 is TGTGCCAGTAGTATACAACACGTGAACTACGAGCAGTACTTC. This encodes CASSIQHVNYEQYF.

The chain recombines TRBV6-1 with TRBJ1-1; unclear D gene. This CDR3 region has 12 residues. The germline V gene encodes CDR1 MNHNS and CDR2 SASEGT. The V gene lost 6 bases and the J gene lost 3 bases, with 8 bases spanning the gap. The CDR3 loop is CASSPHYTEAFF. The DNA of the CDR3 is TGTGCCAGCAGCCCTCACTACACTGAAGCTTTCTTT.

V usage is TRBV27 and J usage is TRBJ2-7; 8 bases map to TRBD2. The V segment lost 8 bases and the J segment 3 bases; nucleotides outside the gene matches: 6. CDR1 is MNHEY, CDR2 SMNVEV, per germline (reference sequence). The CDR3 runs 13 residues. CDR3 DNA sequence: TGTGCCAGCGGACTAGCCTTTAGCTACGAGCAGTACTTC. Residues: CASGLAFSYEQYF.

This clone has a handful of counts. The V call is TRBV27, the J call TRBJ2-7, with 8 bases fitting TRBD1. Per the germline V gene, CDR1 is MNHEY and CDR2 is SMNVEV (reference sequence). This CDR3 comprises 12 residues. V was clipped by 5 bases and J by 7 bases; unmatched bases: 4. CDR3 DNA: TGTGCCAGCAGTCGTACAGGGGGGGAGCAGTACTTC. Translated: CASSRTGGEQYF.

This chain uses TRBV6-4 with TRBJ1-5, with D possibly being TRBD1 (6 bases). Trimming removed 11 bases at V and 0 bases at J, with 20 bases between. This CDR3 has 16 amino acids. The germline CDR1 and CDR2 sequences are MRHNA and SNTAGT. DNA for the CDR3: TGTGCCTGTTGCATGGACAGCGACTATAGCAATCAGCCCCAGCATTTT. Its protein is CACCMDSDYSNQPQHF.